This TCR beta chain was recorded in a study of metastatic and nonmetastatic thyroid tumors. Study information: Repertoire comparison spanned blood and tumor or nodule tissue of malignant and benign thyroid patients. Study-wide findings and caveats: Benign nodules reportedly had significantly lower TCR beta diversity than malignant thyroid tumors in blood and tumor.

CDR1 is MNHNS and CDR2 is SASEGT in the germline V gene. The CDR3 is 15 residues long. After removal of 7 bases from V and 6 bases from J, the junction contained 6 bases not matched to a gene. Authors' analysis steps: Using the CDR3 differences seen across clinicopathological groups, the authors built a distant-metastasis classifier for papillary thyroid cancer, which was meant to discriminate distant-metastatic patients. MiXCR was used by TCRdb to re-call the PCR reads. The V and J calls shown here were made by TCRdb, not taken from the authors' results. The sample carries about 45,000 clones, roughly 4% recorded once. This clone has only a few counts. Its antigen remains unknown. A much bigger clone sits one base away, suggesting this may be a read error. Patients had received no treatment of any kind before thyroid surgery.

The sample was blood. The chain has TRBV6-1 and TRBJ2-1; 13 bases map to TRBD2. This TCR came from a female donor with papillary thyroid cancer or a benign thyroid nodule (not recorded which). Some clones in this sample may be carry-over from other donors' samples. This chain's CDR3 is CASIPGLAGTNEQFF. The CDR3 DNA reads as TGTGCCAGCATCCCGGGACTAGCGGGAACCAATGAGCAGTTCTTC.